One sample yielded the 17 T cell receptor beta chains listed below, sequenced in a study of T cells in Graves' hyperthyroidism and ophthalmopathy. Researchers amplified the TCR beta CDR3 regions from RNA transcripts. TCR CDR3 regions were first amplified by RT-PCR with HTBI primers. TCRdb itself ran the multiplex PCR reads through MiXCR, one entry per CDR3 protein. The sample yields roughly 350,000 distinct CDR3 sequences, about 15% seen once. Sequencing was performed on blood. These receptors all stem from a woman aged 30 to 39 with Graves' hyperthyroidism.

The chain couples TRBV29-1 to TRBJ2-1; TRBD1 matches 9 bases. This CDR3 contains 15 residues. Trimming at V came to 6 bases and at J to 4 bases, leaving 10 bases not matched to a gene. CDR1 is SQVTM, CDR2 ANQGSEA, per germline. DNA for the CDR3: TGCAGCGTCGCGACCGGGACAGGGAATTACAATGAGCAGTTCTTC. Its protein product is CSVATGTGNYNEQFF.

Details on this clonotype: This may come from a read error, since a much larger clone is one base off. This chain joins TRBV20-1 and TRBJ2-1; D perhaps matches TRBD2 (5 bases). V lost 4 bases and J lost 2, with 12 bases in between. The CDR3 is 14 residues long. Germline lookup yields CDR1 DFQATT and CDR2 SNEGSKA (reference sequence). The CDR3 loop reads CSATGLATYNEQFF. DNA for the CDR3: TGCAGTGCTACCGGACTGGCGACCTACAATGAGCAGTTCTTC.

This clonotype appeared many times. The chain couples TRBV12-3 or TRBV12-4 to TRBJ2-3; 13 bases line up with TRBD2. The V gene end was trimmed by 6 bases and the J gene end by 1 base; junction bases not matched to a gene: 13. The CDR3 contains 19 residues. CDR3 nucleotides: TGTGCCAGCAGGCCCGACCCGAGGACTAGCGGGGGATGCACAGATACGCAGTATTTT. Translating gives CASRPDPRTSGGCTDTQYF.

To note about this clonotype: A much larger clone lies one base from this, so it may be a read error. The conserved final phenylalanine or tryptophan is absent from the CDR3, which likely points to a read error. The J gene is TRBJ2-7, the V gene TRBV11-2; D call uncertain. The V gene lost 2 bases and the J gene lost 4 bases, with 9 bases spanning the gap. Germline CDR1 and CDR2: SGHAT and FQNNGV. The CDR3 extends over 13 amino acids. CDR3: CASSLNHGYEQYL. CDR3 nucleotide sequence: TGTGCCAGCAGCTTAAATCATGGATACGAGCAGTACCTC.

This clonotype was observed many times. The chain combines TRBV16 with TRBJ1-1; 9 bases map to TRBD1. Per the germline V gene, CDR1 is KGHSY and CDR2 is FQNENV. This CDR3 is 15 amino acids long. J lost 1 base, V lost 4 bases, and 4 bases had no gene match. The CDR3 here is CASSLSTGGNTEAFF. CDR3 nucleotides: TGTGCCAGCAGCCTTTCGACAGGGGGGAACACTGAAGCTTTCTTT.

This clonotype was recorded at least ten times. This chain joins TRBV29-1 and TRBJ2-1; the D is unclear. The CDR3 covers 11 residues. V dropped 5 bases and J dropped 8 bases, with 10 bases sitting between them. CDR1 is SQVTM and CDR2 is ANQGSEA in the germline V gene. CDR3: CSVYPSHEQFF. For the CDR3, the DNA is TGCAGCGTTTATCCCTCACATGAGCAGTTCTTC.

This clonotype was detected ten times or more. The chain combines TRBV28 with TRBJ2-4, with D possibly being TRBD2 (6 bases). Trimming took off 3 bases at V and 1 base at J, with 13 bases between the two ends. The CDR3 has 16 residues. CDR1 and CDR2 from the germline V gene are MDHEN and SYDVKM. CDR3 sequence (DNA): TGTGCCAGCAGTTTCGCGGGGCGCGAGGCCAAAAACATTCAGTACTTC. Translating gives CASSFAGREAKNIQYF. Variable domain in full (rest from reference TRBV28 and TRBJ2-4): DVKVTQSSRYLVKRTGEKVFLECVQDMDHENMFWYRQDPGLGLRLIYFSYDVKMKEKGDIPEGYSVSREKKERFSLILESASTNQTSMYLCASSFAGREAKNIQYFGAGTRLSVL.

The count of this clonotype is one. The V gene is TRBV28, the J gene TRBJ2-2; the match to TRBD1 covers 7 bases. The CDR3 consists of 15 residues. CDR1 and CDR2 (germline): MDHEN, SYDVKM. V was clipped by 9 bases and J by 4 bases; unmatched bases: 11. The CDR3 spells CASFLRGGSTGELFF. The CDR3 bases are TGTGCCAGTTTTCTTCGAGGGGGCTCCACCGGGGAGCTGTTTTTT.

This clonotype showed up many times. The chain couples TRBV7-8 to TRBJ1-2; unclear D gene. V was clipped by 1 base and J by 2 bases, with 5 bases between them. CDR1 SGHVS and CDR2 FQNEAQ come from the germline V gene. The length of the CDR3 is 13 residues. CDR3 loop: CASSLDVNYGYTF. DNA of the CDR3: TGTGCCAGCAGCTTAGATGTAAACTATGGCTACACCTTC.

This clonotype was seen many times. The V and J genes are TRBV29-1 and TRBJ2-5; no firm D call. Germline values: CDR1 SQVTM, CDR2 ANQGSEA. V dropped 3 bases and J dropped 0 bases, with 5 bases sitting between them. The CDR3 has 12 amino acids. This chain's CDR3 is CSVDRNQETQYF. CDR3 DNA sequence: TGCAGCGTTGACCGAAACCAAGAGACCCAGTACTTC.

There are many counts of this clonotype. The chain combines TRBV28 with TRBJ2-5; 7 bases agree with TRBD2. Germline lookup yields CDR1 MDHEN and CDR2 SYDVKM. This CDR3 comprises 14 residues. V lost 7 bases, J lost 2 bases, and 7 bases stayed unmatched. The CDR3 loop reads CASKAGALQETQYF. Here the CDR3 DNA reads TGTGCCAGCAAGGCGGGAGCTCTGCAAGAGACCCAGTACTTC. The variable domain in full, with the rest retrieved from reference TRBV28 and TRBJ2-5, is DVKVTQSSRYLVKRTGEKVFLECVQDMDHENMFWYRQDPGLGLRLIYFSYDVKMKEKGDIPEGYSVSREKKERFSLILESASTNQTSMYLCASKAGALQETQYFGPGTRLLVL.

CDR3 nucleotides: TGTGCCACCAGCGGCCGACAGGGACTCACAGATACGCAGTATTTT. Amino acids: CATSGRQGLTDTQYF. This rearrangement joins TRBV15 to TRBJ2-3, with D possibly matching TRBD1 (7 bases). Trimming stripped 5 bases from V and 2 bases from J, with 14 bases between. This CDR3 contains 15 residues. CDR1 and CDR2 from the germline V gene are LNHNV and YYDKDF (reference sequence).

The CDR3 reads CASSLNSGRNRGEQFF. The CDR3 bases are TGTGCCAGCAGCTTAAATAGCGGGAGGAATCGGGGTGAGCAGTTCTTC. The chain links TRBV7-8 to TRBJ2-1; 10 nucleotides line up with TRBD2. After removal of 2 bases from V and 9 bases from J, the junction contained 10 bases not matched to a gene. CDR3 length equals 16 residues. The germline CDR1 and CDR2 sequences are SGHVS and FQNEAQ.

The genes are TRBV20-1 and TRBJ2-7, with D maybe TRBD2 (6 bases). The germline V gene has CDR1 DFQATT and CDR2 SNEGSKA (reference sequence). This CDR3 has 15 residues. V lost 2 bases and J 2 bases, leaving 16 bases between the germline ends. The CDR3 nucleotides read TGCAGTGCTAGACCTCCGGAGGGAAGCCCCTACGAGCAGTACTTC. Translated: CSARPPEGSPYEQYF.

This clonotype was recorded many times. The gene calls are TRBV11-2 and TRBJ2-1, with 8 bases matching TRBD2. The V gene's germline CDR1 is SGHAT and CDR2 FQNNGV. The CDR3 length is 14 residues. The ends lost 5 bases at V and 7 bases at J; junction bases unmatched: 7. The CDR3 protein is CASSRSGSRNEQFF. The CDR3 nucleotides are TGTGCCAGCAGCAGAAGCGGGAGCCGAAATGAGCAGTTCTTC.

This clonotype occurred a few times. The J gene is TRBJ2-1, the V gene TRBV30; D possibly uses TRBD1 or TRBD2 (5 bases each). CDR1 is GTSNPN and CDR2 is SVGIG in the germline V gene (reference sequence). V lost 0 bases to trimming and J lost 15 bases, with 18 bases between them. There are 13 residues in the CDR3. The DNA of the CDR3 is TGTGCCTGGAGTGTAGCAGGGCTTGTAGCGCTGTTCTTC. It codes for CAWSVAGLVALFF.

CDR3 bases: TGTGCCAGCAGTGAAAACACAGTGAACACTGAAGCTTTCTTT. Protein product: CASSENTVNTEAFF. The rearrangement joins TRBV6-1 to TRBJ1-1; D gene unclear. The V gene's germline CDR1 is MNHNS and CDR2 SASEGT. CDR3 length: 14 amino acids. Between the trimmed V and J ends, which lost 2 bases and 0 bases, there was a span of 7 bases.